Below are 27 T cell receptor beta chains sequenced from a single sample in a study of T cells in tumors after PD-1 blockade. Using immunoSEQ multiplex PCR, the repertoire was profiled, and TCRdb retains in-frame clones only, with some absent. In the table there are some 3,900 clones, about 56% of which are singletons. The sequencing used tumor tissue, collected after anti-PD-1 treatment. The receptors shown here come from a human donor with cutaneous squamous cell carcinoma.

The chain has TRBV12-3 or TRBV12-4 and TRBJ2-5, with D possibly TRBD2 on 5 matching bases. This CDR3 is 13 amino acids long. Trimming removed 5 bases from V and 1 base from J, with 8 bases in between. The CDR3 loop is CASSPGIQETQYF. DNA of the CDR3: TGTGCCAGCAGTCCGGGAATCCAAGAGACCCAGTACTTC.

V is TRBV30 and J is TRBJ2-6, with D unresolved. Germline loops: CDR1 GTSNPN, CDR2 SVGIG (reference sequence). V lost 2 bases and J lost 4, with 3 bases in between. The CDR3 sequence is 12 residues long. CDR3 protein: CAWSSGANVLTF. The CDR3 DNA reads as TGTGCCTGGAGTTCAGGGGCCAACGTCCTGACTTTC.

Only a few counts were recorded for this clone. The chain joins TRBV10-1 to TRBJ2-5; D may be TRBD1 or TRBD2 (5 bases each). The CDR3 runs 14 residues. The V gene lost 3 bases and the J gene lost 1 base, with 9 bases spanning the gap. Germline CDR1 reads WNHNN; CDR2 reads SYGVQD (reference sequence). CDR3 in DNA: TGCGCCAGCAGTGATGGGGGTACCCAAGAGACCCAGTACTTC. This gives the protein CASSDGGTQETQYF.

The genes are TRBV27 and TRBJ1-5, with a tentative D call TRBD1 (5 bases). The ends were cut back, 0 bases at V and 6 bases at J, with 9 bases in the middle. Germline CDR1 is MNHEY and CDR2 is SMNVEV (reference sequence). This CDR3 spans 14 amino acids. Written as DNA, the CDR3 is TGTGCCAGCAGTTTATCTCCAGGGAGTCAGCCCCAGCATTTT. Translation gives CASSLSPGSQPQHF.

The rearrangement joins TRBV5-4 to TRBJ2-3; 7 nucleotides agree with TRBD2. CDR3 length: 13 amino acids. Germline loops: CDR1 SGHNT, CDR2 YYREEE (reference sequence). V trimming: 0 bases; J trimming: 6 bases; junction bases outside the gene matches: 1. The CDR3 sequence: CASSLASGDTQYF. The CDR3 DNA sequence: TGTGCCAGCAGCTTGGCTAGCGGTGATACGCAGTATTTT.

The V call is TRBV5-1, the J call TRBJ1-2; D may be TRBD1 (6 bases). CDR1 and CDR2 from the germline V gene are SGHRS and YFSETQ. CDR3 length: 14 residues. V shed 1 base and J shed 4 bases, with 11 bases lying between them. The CDR3 loop reads CASSLTGASYGYTF. CDR3 DNA sequence: TGCGCCAGCAGCTTGACGGGGGCAAGCTATGGCTACACCTTC.

V usage is TRBV27 and J usage is TRBJ2-2; TRBD1 matches 10 bases. The CDR3 runs 18 residues. Trimming removed 2 bases from V and 4 bases from J; junction bases left unmatched: 10. Germline CDR1 MNHEY, CDR2 SMNVEV (reference sequence). The CDR3 sequence: CASSLNVEGQGSTGELFF. The CDR3 coding sequence is TGTGCCAGCAGTTTAAATGTTGAGGGACAGGGGTCCACCGGGGAGCTGTTTTTT.

The genes are TRBV5-1 and TRBJ2-7, with 9 positions matching TRBD1. The CDR3 spans 13 residues. Germline CDR1 SGHRS, CDR2 YFSETQ. J gave up 5 bases and V 5 bases, and 5 bases lay outside the gene matches. The CDR3 coding sequence is TGCGCCAGCAGGGAAACAGGGGGCAACGAGCAGTACTTC. The encoded protein is CASRETGGNEQYF.

This clone ranks as medium-sized. The V gene is TRBV5-1, the J gene TRBJ1-6; no firm D call. V lost 0 bases to trimming and J lost 5 bases, with 12 bases between them. CDR3 size: 16 residues. Per the germline V gene, CDR1 is SGHRS and CDR2 is YFSETQ. CDR3 in amino acids: CASSLGAGANNSPLHF. CDR3 sequence (DNA): TGCGCCAGCAGCTTGGGAGCAGGAGCGAATAATTCACCCCTCCACTTT.

The chain links TRBV19 to TRBJ2-3; 8 nucleotides agree with TRBD2. Germline V gene lookup returns CDR1 LNHDA and CDR2 SQIVND (reference sequence). CDR3 length equals 15 residues. Trimming took 5 bases from V and 1 from J; bases not matched to a gene: 5. CDR3 bases: TGTGCCAGTAGTCCCGTAGCGGGGCGCACAGATACGCAGTATTTT. Its translation: CASSPVAGRTDTQYF.

V gene TRBV5-1 combines with J gene TRBJ1-6; 8 bases align to TRBD1. V dropped 9 bases and J dropped 9; count of bases not matched to a gene: 11. CDR1 SGHRS and CDR2 YFSETQ come from the germline V gene. The CDR3 extends over 14 amino acids. The CDR3 coding sequence is TGCGCCACTTGTACCGGACAGGGAAGTTCACCCCTCCACTTT. It translates to CATCTGQGSSPLHF. Drawing the rest from reference TRBV5-1 and TRBJ1-6, the complete variable domain is KAGVTQTPRYLIKTRGQQVTLSCSPISGHRSVSWYQQTPGQGLQFLFEYFSETQRNKGNFPGRFSGRQFSNSRSEMNVSTLELGDSALYLCATCTGQGSSPLHFGNGTRLTVT.

The chain has TRBV3-1 (or the pseudogene TRBV3-2) and TRBJ2-7; D gene ambiguous. The CDR3 runs 12 residues. Germline V gene data show CDR1 as LGHDT and CDR2 as YNNKEL (reference sequence). The V gene lost 0 bases and the J gene lost 3 bases, with 3 bases spanning the gap. CDR3 residues: CASSQDFYEQYF. In DNA, the CDR3 is TGTGCCAGCAGCCAAGATTTCTACGAGCAGTACTTC.

The J gene is TRBJ2-4, the V gene TRBV21-1; the D segment call TRBD1 is taken from the table without a DNA check. TRBV21-1 is annotated as a pseudogene. The CDR3 totals 13 residues. CDR3 sequence: CASSKVDRSIQYF. DNA of the CDR3: TGTGCCAGCAGCAAGGTCGACAGGTCCATTCAGTACTTC.

This clone was observed a few times. V gene TRBV7-3 combines with J gene TRBJ2-5; no definite D call. With 2 bases removed from V and 3 bases from J, the gap between germline ends came to 7 bases. The CDR3 length is 13 residues. Germline CDR1 SGHTA, CDR2 FQGTGA. The CDR3 bases are TGTGCCAGCAGCTTATGGGGTAAAGAGACCCAGTACTTC. This sequence encodes CASSLWGKETQYF.

A few counts support this clone. The sample contains more than one DNA sequence encoding this CDR3. The chain joins TRBV5-1 to TRBJ2-3, with D unclear. This CDR3 contains 11 residues. Germline-derived CDR1 and CDR2 are SGHRS and YFSETQ. V lost 2 bases to trimming and J lost 2 bases, with 0 bases between them. DNA for the CDR3: TGCGCCAGCAGCTTCACAGATACGCAGTATTTT. It codes for CASSFTDTQYF.

V usage is TRBV4-1 and J usage is TRBJ1-5; TRBD1 might be the D (6 bases). Germline-derived CDR1 and CDR2 are MGHRA and YSYEKL. CDR3 length equals 13 residues. The V end lost 6 bases, the J end lost 7 bases, and 13 bases lay between the germline ends. The CDR3 is CASSLDRRQPQHF. CDR3 nucleotides: TGCGCCAGCAGTTTAGACAGGAGACAGCCCCAGCATTTT.

This sequence joins TRBV5-1 and TRBJ1-1; the D gene is possibly TRBD1 (6 bases). Trimming pared 0 bases from V and 4 bases from J, leaving 10 bases between. This CDR3 contains 14 residues. The germline gives CDR1 SGHRS, CDR2 YFSETQ. In nucleotides, the CDR3 is TGCGCCAGCAGCTTGGCCGGCAGGGGCACTGAAGCTTTCTTT. Its protein product is CASSLAGRGTEAFF.

V gene TRBV19 combines with J gene TRBJ1-4; D is possibly TRBD1 (5 bases). This CDR3 is 14 amino acids long. Trimming left V 3 bases short and J 8 bases short, with 13 bases between. Germline V gene sequence: CDR1 LNHDA, CDR2 SQIVND (reference sequence). This CDR3 is CASSILGAGEKLFF. CDR3 DNA: TGTGCCAGTAGTATCCTAGGGGCTGGAGAAAAACTGTTTTTT.

The V gene is TRBV4-1, the J gene TRBJ2-3; 13 positions match TRBD2. CDR1 is MGHRA and CDR2 is YSYEKL in the germline V gene. The CDR3 extends over 16 amino acids. V trimming: 6 bases; J trimming: 3 bases; junction bases outside the gene matches: 6. CDR3 coding DNA: TGCGCCAGCAGTCGGACTAGCGGGGGTCGGACAGATACGCAGTATTTT. Amino acids: CASSRTSGGRTDTQYF.

The chain carries TRBV12-2 and TRBJ1-5; the D call in the table, TRBD1, was not verified against the DNA. TRBV12-2 is reported as a pseudogene. The CDR3 is 16 residues long. The CDR3 region is CASRLADRRVNQPQHF. CDR3 bases: TGTGCAAGTCGCTTAGCGGACAGGCGCGTTAATCAGCCCCAGCATTTT.

The chain joins TRBV7-9 to TRBJ1-2; 9 positions match TRBD1. V trimming: 1 base; J trimming: 5 bases; junction bases outside the gene matches: 8. CDR3 size: 16 residues. CDR1 SEHNR and CDR2 FQNEAQ come from the germline V gene (reference sequence). CDR3 DNA sequence: TGTGCCAGCAGCTTAGGGAGACAGGGGGGCAATTATGGCTACACCTTC. This translates into CASSLGRQGGNYGYTF.

This clone was recorded once. This chain links TRBV7-9 with TRBJ1-1, with 9 bases that match TRBD1. Germline V gene lookup returns CDR1 SEHNR and CDR2 FQNEAQ (reference sequence). J gave up 4 bases and V 5 bases, and 5 bases lay outside the gene matches. The CDR3 totals 14 residues. As DNA, the CDR3 is TGTGCCAGCAGCCTACAGGGGGCGGGCACTGAAGCTTTCTTT. This encodes CASSLQGAGTEAFF.

In this sample, this clone is large (0.1 to 1%). V gene TRBV13 combines with J gene TRBJ1-2; D call uncertain. This CDR3 has 13 amino acids. V lost 0 bases to trimming and J lost 3 bases, with 5 bases between them. CDR1 is PRHDT, CDR2 FYEKMQ, per germline (reference sequence). The CDR3 reads CASSLGGHYGYTF. CDR3 coding DNA: TGTGCCAGCAGCTTAGGCGGGCACTATGGCTACACCTTC.

This clone was seen a single time. The rearrangement joins TRBV6-4 to TRBJ2-5; possibly TRBD1 for D (6 bases). From germline, CDR1 is MRHNA and CDR2 SNTAGT. V was pared by 5 bases and J by 6 bases, with 19 bases between. The CDR3 is 15 residues long. CDR3 sequence reads: CASSNPGQILKTQYF. In DNA, the CDR3 is TGTGCCAGCAGTAATCCGGGACAAATTTTGAAGACCCAGTACTTC.

By proportion, this clone is medium-sized (0.01 to 0.1%). This sequence joins TRBV18 and TRBJ2-1, with D unclear. This CDR3 comprises 11 residues. V lost 2 bases, J lost 6 bases, and 2 bases lay in between. Germline CDR1 reads KGHSH; CDR2 reads LQKENI. Here the CDR3 DNA reads TGTGCCAGCTCACCAGGCAATGAGCAGTTCTTC. Translation: CASSPGNEQFF.

This clone was detected only once. The chain employs TRBV18 and TRBJ2-1; the match to TRBD2 covers 11 bases. The CDR3 totals 16 residues. The germline V gene encodes CDR1 KGHSH and CDR2 LQKENI. The J segment lost 6 bases and the V segment lost 2 bases, leaving 6 bases of the junction unmatched. In DNA form, the CDR3 reads TGTGCCAGCTCACCAAGAGAGACTAGCGGGGTCAATGAGCAGTTCTTC. Encoded protein: CASSPRETSGVNEQFF.

This sequence joins TRBV6-4 and TRBJ2-5; 7 bases fit TRBD2. V was clipped by 3 bases and J by 4 bases; unmatched bases: 8. CDR1 and CDR2 from the germline V gene are MRHNA and SNTAGT. There are 15 residues in the CDR3. As DNA, the CDR3 is TGTGCCAGCAGTGAATCCAGCGGGGCGATAGAGACCCAGTACTTC. It codes for CASSESSGAIETQYF.